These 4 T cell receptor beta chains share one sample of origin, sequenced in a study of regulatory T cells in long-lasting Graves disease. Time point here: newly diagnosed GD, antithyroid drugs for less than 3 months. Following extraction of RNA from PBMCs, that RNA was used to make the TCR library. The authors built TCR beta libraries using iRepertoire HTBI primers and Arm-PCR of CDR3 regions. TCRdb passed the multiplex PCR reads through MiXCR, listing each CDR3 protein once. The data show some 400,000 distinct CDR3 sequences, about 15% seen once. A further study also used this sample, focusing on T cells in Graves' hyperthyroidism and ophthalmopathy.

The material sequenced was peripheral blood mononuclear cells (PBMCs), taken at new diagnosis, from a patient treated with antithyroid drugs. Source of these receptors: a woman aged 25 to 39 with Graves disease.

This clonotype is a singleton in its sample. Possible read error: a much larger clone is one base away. CDR3 protein: CASRSGAGNNQPQHF. CDR3 nucleotide sequence: TGTGCCAGCCGGTCGGGGGCAGGGAACAATCAGCCCCAGCATTTT. The chain couples TRBV28 to TRBJ1-5, with D perhaps TRBD1 (6 bases). The V gene's germline CDR1 is MDHEN and CDR2 SYDVKM. The CDR3 totals 15 residues. Trimming removed 8 bases from V and 3 bases from J, with 17 bases in between. The full variable domain, in which reference TRBV28 and TRBJ1-5 provide the parts outside the CDR3, is DVKVTQSSRYLVKRTGEKVFLECVQDMDHENMFWYRQDPGLGLRLIYFSYDVKMKEKGDIPEGYSVSREKKERFSLILESASTNQTSMYLCASRSGAGNNQPQHFGDGTRLSIL.

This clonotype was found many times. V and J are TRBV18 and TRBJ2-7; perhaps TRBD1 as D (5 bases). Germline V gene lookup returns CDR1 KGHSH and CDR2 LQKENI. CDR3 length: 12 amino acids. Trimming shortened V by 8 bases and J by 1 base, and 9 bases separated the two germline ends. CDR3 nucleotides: TGTGCCAGCAGCCCAGGGTCCTACGAGCAGTACTTC. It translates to CASSPGSYEQYF.

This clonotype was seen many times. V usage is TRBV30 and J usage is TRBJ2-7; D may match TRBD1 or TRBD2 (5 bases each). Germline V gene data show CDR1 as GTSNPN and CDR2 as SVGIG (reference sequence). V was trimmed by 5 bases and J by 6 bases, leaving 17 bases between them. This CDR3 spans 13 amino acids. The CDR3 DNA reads TGTGCCTGGTCCGGGACGTCTGGTCGCGAGCAGTACTTC. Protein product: CAWSGTSGREQYF. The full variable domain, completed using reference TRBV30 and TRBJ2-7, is SQTIHQWPATLVQPVGSPLSLECTVEGTSNPNLYWYRQAAGRGLQLLFYSVGIGQISSEVPQNLSASRPQDRQFILSSKKLLLSDSGFYLCAWSGTSGREQYFGPGTRLTVT.

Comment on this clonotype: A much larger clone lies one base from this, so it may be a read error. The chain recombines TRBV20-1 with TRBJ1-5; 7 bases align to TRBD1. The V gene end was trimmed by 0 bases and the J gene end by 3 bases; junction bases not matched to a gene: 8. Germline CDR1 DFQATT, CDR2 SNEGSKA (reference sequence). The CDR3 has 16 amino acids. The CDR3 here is CSARDIQGLPNQPQHF. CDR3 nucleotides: TGCAGTGCTAGAGATATACAGGGGTTACCCAATCAGCCCCAGCATTTT.